This is a list of T cell receptor beta chains from one sample in a study of CD8+ T cells in alopecia areata. Profiled with immunoSEQ multiplex PCR; TCRdb holds only in-frame clones, not every one. In the table there are some 170,000 clones, 65% to 75% of which are singletons. Material: CD8+ T cells sorted from blood, obtained at week 0. These receptors were obtained from a human donor with alopecia areata. The CDR3 runs from the conserved cysteine through the conserved F or W. Each record gives: V gene, J gene, clone size, D gene, CDR3 DNA, CDR3 protein. D genes are given only for firm matches. The size of a clone is reported for some rows only, either as once, few or many, or as a class for expanded clones.

v_call: TRBV14
j_call: TRBJ2-2
clone_size: .
d_call: TRBD2
cdr3_nt: TGTGCCAGCAGCCAAGATTTGTCTAGCGGGGGGACCCGACCTAGGCTGTTTTTT
cdr3_aa: CASSQDLSSGGTRPRLFF

v_call: TRBV9
j_call: TRBJ1-4
clone_size: few
d_call: .
cdr3_nt: TGTGCCAGCAGCGCTACAGGGAGTAATGAAAAACTGTTTTTT
cdr3_aa: CASSATGSNEKLFF

v_call: TRBV27
j_call: TRBJ1-1
clone_size: .
d_call: .
cdr3_nt: TGTGCCAGCAGTTTATGGGGAAGGGGAGACACTGAAGCTTTCTTT
cdr3_aa: CASSLWGRGDTEAFF

v_call: TRBV13
j_call: TRBJ2-1
clone_size: .
d_call: .
cdr3_nt: TGTGCCAGCAGCGCCTACAATGAGCAGTTCTTC
cdr3_aa: CASSAYNEQFF

v_call: TRBV7-9
j_call: TRBJ2-1
clone_size: once
d_call: TRBD1
cdr3_nt: TGTGCCAGCAGCTTAGTGGGACAGGAGTACAATGAGCAGTTCTTC
cdr3_aa: CASSLVGQEYNEQFF

v_call: TRBV6-5
j_call: TRBJ2-7
clone_size: .
d_call: TRBD1
cdr3_nt: TGTGCCAGCAGCCCCGGGACAGGGGACGAGCAGTACTTC
cdr3_aa: CASSPGTGDEQYF

v_call: TRBV14
j_call: TRBJ1-4
clone_size: .
d_call: .
cdr3_nt: TGTGCCAGCAGCCATTTCGGGGCTGATGAAAAACTGTTTTTT
cdr3_aa: CASSHFGADEKLFF

v_call: TRBV27
j_call: TRBJ2-6
clone_size: few
d_call: .
cdr3_nt: TGTGCCAGCAGTTTCCTGACTCTAAACTCTGGGGCCAACGTCCTGACTTTC
cdr3_aa: CASSFLTLNSGANVLTF

v_call: TRBV5-1
j_call: TRBJ1-6
clone_size: .
d_call: .
cdr3_nt: TGCGCCAGCAGCACCCGGGACACGTCTAATTCACCCCTCCACTTT
cdr3_aa: CASSTRDTSNSPLHF

v_call: TRBV13
j_call: TRBJ2-7
clone_size: .
d_call: .
cdr3_nt: TGTGCCAGCAGCAACGAAGCGGAGACCCACTACGAGCAGTACTTC
cdr3_aa: CASSNEAETHYEQYF

v_call: TRBV27
j_call: TRBJ1-1
clone_size: .
d_call: TRBD1
cdr3_nt: TGTGCCACCTTACGACAGGGACACACTGAAGCTTTCTTT
cdr3_aa: CATLRQGHTEAFF

v_call: TRBV6-5
j_call: TRBJ1-1
clone_size: .
d_call: .
cdr3_nt: TGTGCCAGCAGCAACCACAGGAACCCGAACACTGAAGCTTTCTTT
cdr3_aa: CASSNHRNPNTEAFF